This record concerns one T cell receptor (beta chain) sequence. Its binding antigen is unknown. Qualities for individual bases were not recorded, and no much larger clone is one base off. Healthy HIV-negative adults with no recently reported acute infections or vaccinations were included as donors. Every donor was a Caucasian adult residing in Nashville, Tennessee, USA. CD4+ T cells were enriched through magnetic negative selection, after which naive cells were positively selected on CD45RA and the remaining negative fraction served as the memory subset. Blood was collected by leukapheresis, and PBMCs were isolated by Ficoll-Histopaque density gradient centrifugation and then cryopreserved in liquid nitrogen vapor phase. Analytical flow cytometry was used to check the purity and quantity of each magnetically sorted T cell population. Genomic DNA was isolated from every sorted fraction and measured by UV absorbance on a Nanodrop 2000c.

At the junction V is shortened by 1 base and J by 1 base; bases outside the gene matches: 7. The CDR3 spans 15 residues, from the cysteine through the phenylalanine. Only the CDR3 region is kept as DNA, spanning 45 bases read in frame from base 1. The germline V gene yields SQVTM for CDR1 and ANQGSEA for CDR2. This entry comes from a study of shared clonotypes between healthy human individuals (dated by TCRdb to the early 2020s). In the study overall: The cohort included a few men and a couple of women between 18 and 49 years of age. For each donor, CD4 naive and CD4 memory were each run on three plates, CD8 naive on two plates, and CD8 memory on one plate. Blood TCR repertoires of five healthy adults were deeply sequenced to estimate repertoire size and the extent of clonotype sharing between individuals. To increase sequencing depth and limit assay-specific biases, different laboratories used diverse techniques to prepare libraries and sequence TCR repertoires. Per donor, leukapheresis produced somewhere between about 0.85 and 8.9 billion PBMCs.

What the work shows at the level of the full study, not this receptor alone: Compared with non-shared clonotypes, clonotypes shared by all four sorted-subset donors had higher generation probabilities. Across a few donors, about 5.2% of naive CD4, roughly 3.5% of naive CD8, 2% to 2.5% of memory CD4, and 0.4% to 0.45% of memory CD8 clonotypes were shared. Sampling was limited to blood, and TCR repertoires in tissue likely differ from TCR repertoires in blood. Pairwise subsampling indicated that sequencing depth was expected to affect the degree of clonotype sharing among donors. Even with the large sequencing depth, rarefaction of the sorted-subset datasets indicated that sequencing was incomplete. Because the study included a small number of donors, the genetic and exposure-history diversity represented was limited. Larger estimated clonotype richness was generally found for naive subsets than for memory subsets.

Using the deep immunoSEQ assay, multiplex PCR amplified TCR CDR3 regions from genomic DNA. For each cell subset, the extracted genomic DNA was distributed evenly across all wells of several immunoSEQ 96-well plates, and each plate served as one replicate. For sorted subsets, about 200 ng genomic DNA, equal to approximately 30,000 T cell genomes, was loaded into each replicate PCR. Purified libraries were quantified with a Qubit 3.0 fluorometer, sized on a Bioanalyzer 2100, and re-quantified with the KAPA Library Quantification kit. A separate single-read 150-cycle Illumina NextSeq 550 flow cell was used to sequence each immunoSEQ 96-well plate. On the authors' methods: Because only junctional sequences without quality scores were contained in the immunoSEQ output, filtering matching that applied to full-length reads could not be performed. Sequences were annotated with PyIR, a Python wrapper for IgBLAST v1.9, and V/J genes and CDR3 were assigned using IMGT germline references. Any read was removed if the V/J assignment was weak (E-value above 1e-6), the CDR3 was missing, or the read contained stop codons, out-of-frame junctions, or ambiguous translated residues. V3J clonotypes were defined as sequences sharing the same inferred V gene, J gene, and CDR3 amino acid sequence. Percentage overlap between repertoires was computed as shared unique clonotypes divided by the size of the smaller repertoire. Three approaches were used to assess repertoire richness: RTK rarefaction, the Chao1 estimator, and Recon v2.1 estimates of unobserved clonotypes. Generation probabilities for all TCRbeta clonotypes obtained by the gDNA method from a handful of donors were computed using OLGA. This immuneACCESS table, as held by TCRdb, lists in-frame sequences with V and J called but not all clones. Of the missing ones, under half trace to an unresolved V gene in checked studies; the others have no known cause. The V and J calls and clone size were taken over from that table, and D and trimming were inferred from the DNA. The sample table lists about 730,000 clones, approximately 77% of them with a count of one. The ten most abundant clones make up under 2% of the sample.

Sample: memory CD4+ T cells sorted from blood. Taken with the paper, the label for cell subset or site translates to: CD45RA-negative fraction. This TCR derives from a woman in her twenties or thirties in good health. The V and J segments used are TRBV29-1 and TRBJ2-7; a stretch of 7 junction bases matches TRBD1. The CDR3 region reads CSVEARQGRSYEQYF. Here is the DNA: TGCAGCGTTGAAGCGAGACAGGGTAGGTCCTACGAGCAGTACTTC.